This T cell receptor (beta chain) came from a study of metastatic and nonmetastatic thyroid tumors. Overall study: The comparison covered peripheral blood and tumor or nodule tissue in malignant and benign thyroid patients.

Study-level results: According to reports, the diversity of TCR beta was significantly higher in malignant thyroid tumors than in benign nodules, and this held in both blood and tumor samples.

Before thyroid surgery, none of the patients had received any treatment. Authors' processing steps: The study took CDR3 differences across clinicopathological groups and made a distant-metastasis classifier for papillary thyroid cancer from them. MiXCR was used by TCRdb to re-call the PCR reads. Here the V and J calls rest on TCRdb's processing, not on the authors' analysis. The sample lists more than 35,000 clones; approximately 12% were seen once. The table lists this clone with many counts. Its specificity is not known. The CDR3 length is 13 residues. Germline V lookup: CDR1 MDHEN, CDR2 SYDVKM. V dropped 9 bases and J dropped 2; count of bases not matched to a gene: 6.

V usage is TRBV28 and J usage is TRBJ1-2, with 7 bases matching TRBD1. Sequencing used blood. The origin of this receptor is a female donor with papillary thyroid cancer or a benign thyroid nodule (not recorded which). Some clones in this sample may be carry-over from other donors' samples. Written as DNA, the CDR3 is TGTGCCAGTTCGACAGGGACCAACTATGGCTACACCTTC. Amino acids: CASSTGTNYGYTF.